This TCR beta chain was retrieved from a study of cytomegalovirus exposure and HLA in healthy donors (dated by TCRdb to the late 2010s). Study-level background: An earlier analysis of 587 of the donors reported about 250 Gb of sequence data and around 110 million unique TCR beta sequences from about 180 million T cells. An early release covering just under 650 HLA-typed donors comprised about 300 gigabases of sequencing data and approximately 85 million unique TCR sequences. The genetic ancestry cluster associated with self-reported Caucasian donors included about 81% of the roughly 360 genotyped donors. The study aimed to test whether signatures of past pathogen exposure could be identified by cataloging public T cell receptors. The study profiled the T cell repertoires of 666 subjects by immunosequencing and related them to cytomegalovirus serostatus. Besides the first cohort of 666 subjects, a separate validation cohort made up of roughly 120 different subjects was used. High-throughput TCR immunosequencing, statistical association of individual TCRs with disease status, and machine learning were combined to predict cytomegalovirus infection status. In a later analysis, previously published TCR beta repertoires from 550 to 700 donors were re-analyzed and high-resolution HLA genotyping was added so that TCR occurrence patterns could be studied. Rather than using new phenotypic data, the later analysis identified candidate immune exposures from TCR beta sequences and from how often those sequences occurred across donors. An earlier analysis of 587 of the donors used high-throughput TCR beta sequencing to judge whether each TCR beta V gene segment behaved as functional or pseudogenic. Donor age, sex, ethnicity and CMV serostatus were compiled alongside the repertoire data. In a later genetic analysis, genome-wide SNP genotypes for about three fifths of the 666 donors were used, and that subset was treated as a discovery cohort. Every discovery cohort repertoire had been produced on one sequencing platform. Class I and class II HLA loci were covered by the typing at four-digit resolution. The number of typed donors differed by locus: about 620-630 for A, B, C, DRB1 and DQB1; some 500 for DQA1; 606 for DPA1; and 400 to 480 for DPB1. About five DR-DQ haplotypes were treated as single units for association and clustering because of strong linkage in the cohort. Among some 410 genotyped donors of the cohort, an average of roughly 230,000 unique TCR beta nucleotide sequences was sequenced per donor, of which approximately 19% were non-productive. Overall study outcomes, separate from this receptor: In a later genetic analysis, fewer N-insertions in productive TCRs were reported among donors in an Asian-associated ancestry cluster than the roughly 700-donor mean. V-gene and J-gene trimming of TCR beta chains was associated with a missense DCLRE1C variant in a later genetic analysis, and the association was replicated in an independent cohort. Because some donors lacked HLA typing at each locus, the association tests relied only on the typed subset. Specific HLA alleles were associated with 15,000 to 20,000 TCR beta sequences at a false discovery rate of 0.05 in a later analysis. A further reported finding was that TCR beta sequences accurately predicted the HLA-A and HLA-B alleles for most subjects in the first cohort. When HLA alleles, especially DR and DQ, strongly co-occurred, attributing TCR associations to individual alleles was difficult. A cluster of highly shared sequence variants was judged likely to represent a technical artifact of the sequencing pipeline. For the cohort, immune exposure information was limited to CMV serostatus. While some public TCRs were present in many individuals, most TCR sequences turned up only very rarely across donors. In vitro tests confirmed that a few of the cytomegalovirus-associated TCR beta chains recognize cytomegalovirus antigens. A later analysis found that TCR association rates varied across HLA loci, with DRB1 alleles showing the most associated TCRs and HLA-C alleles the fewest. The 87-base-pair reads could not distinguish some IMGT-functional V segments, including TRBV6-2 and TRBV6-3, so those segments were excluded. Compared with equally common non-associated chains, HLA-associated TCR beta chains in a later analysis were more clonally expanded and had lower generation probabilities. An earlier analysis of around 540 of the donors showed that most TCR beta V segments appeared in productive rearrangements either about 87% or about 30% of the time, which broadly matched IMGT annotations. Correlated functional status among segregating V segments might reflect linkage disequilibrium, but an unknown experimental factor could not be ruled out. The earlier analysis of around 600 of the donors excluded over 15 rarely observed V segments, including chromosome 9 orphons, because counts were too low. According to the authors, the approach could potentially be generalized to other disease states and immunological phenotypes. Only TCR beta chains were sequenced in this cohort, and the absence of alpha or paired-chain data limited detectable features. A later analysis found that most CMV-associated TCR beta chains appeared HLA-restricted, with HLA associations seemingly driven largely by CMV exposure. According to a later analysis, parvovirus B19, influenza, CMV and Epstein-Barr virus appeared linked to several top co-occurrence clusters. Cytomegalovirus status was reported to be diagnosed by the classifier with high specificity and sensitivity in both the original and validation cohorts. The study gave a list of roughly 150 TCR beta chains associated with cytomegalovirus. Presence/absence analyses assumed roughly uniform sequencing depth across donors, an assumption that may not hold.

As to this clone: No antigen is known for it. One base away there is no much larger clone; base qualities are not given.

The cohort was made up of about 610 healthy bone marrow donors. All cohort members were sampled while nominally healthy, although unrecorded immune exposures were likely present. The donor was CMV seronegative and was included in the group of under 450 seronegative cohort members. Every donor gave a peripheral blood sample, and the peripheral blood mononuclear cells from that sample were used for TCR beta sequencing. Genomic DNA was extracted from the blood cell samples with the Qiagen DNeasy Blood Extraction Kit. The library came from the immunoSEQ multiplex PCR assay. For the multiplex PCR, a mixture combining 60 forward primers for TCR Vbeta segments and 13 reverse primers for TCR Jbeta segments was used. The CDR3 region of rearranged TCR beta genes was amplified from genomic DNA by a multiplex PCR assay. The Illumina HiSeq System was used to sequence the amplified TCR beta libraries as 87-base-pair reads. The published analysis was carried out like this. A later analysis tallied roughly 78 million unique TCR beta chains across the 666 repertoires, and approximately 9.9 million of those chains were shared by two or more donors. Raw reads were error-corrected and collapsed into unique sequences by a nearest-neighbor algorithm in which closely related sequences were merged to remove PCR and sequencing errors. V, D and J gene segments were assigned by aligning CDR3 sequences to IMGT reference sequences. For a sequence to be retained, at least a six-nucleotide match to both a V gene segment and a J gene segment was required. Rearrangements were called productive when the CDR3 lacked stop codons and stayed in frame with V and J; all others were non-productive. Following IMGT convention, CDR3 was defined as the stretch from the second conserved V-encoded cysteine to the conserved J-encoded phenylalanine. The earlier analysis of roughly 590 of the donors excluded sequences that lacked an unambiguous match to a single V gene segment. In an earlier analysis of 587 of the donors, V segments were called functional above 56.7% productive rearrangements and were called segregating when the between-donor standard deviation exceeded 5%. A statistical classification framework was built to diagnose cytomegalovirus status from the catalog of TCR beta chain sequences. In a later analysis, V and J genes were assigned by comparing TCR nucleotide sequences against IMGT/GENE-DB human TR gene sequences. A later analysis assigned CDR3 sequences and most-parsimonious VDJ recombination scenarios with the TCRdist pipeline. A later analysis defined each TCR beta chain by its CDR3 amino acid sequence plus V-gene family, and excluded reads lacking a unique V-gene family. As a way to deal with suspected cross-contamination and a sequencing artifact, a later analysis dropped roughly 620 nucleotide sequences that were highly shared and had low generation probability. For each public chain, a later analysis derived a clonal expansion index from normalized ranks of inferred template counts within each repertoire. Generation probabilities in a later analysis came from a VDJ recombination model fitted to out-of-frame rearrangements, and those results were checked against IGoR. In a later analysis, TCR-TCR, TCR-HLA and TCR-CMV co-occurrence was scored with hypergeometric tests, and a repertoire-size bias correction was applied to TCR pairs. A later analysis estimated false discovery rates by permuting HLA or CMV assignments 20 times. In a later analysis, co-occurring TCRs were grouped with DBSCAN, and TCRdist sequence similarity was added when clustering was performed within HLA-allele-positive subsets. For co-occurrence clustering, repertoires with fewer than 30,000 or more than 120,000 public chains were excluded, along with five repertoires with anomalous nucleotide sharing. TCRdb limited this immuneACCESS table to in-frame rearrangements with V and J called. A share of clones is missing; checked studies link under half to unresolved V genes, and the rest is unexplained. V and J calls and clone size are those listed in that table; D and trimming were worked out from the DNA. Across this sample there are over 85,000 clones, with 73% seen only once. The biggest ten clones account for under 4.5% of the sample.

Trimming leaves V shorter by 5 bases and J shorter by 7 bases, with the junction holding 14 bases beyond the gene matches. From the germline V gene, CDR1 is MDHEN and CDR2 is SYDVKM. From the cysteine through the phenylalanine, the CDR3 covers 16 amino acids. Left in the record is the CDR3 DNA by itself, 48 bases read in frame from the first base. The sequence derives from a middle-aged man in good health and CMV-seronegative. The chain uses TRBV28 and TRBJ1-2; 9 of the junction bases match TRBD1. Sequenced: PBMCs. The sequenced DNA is TGTGCCAGCAGTGCGGGACAGGGACCCGCGAGGAGTGGCTACACCTTC. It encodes CASSAGQGPARSGYTF.